This T cell receptor beta chain originates from a study of shared clonotypes between healthy human individuals (dated by TCRdb to about 2020). For the study in its entirety: A few men and a couple of women, aged 18 to 49 years, made up the cohort. Different laboratories and diverse techniques were used to prepare libraries and sequence TCR repertoires, to increase sequencing depth and limit assay-specific biases. Per donor, three plates each were used for CD4 naive and CD4 memory, two for CD8 naive, and one for CD8 memory. The study deeply sequenced blood TCR repertoires of about 5 healthy adults to estimate repertoire size and the extent of clonotype sharing between individuals. Leukapheresis yielded between about 0.94 and 8.9 billion PBMCs per donor. Findings and caveats that apply to the study as a whole: Compared with non-shared clonotypes, clonotypes shared by all four sorted-subset donors had higher generation probabilities. When a handful of donors were compared, the shared fraction of clonotypes was around 4.6% for naive CD4, 3% to 4% for naive CD8, roughly 2.5% for memory CD4, and 0.4% for memory CD8. Because the study included a small number of donors, the genetic and exposure-history diversity represented was limited. Naive subsets generally had larger estimated clonotype richness than memory subsets did. Based on pairwise subsampling, the degree of clonotype sharing among donors was expected to be affected by sequencing depth. Incomplete sequencing was indicated by rarefaction of sorted-subset datasets, despite the large sequencing depth. Sampling was restricted to blood, and TCR repertoires in tissue are likely to differ from TCR repertoires in blood.

CD8 naive samples were obtained by positive selection for CCR7 among CD45RO-negative cells, yielding a CD45RA+CCR7+ population from which TemRA cells were excluded. The donors were healthy, HIV-negative adults who had no recently reported acute infections or vaccinations. Every donor was a Caucasian adult residing in Nashville, Tennessee, USA. Blood was collected by leukapheresis, and PBMCs were isolated by Ficoll-Histopaque density gradient centrifugation and then cryopreserved in liquid nitrogen vapor phase. Analytical flow cytometry was used to check the purity and quantity of every magnetically sorted T cell population. Genomic DNA was isolated from every sorted fraction and measured by UV absorbance on a Nanodrop 2000c. TCR CDR3 regions were amplified from genomic DNA by multiplex PCR using the deep immunoSEQ assay. Extracted genomic DNA from each cell subset was distributed evenly across all wells of several immunoSEQ 96-well plates, and each plate was treated as a replicate. Each replicate PCR for sorted subsets received 200 ng genomic DNA, equal to about 29,000 T cell genomes. Purified libraries were measured with a Qubit 3.0 fluorometer, size-checked on a Bioanalyzer 2100, and measured again with the KAPA Library Quantification kit. Every immunoSEQ 96-well plate was sequenced on a dedicated single-read 150-cycle Illumina NextSeq 550 flow cell. The authors' analysis ran thus. Because the immunoSEQ output included only junctional sequences and no quality scores, the filtering could not be the same as the filtering used for full-length reads. Sequences were annotated with PyIR, a Python wrapper for IgBLAST v1.9, and V/J genes and CDR3 were assigned using IMGT germline references. Any read was removed if the V/J assignment was weak (E-value above 1e-6), the CDR3 was missing, or the read contained stop codons, out-of-frame junctions, or ambiguous translated residues. A V3J clonotype was defined by an identical inferred V gene, J gene, and CDR3 amino acid sequence. Percentage overlap between repertoires was calculated by dividing the number of shared unique clonotypes by the size of the smaller repertoire. Richness of each repertoire was evaluated using RTK rarefaction, the Chao1 estimator, and Recon v2.1 estimates of unobserved clonotypes. OLGA was used to compute generation probabilities for all TCRbeta clonotypes that the gDNA method yielded from a handful of donors. The clones in this table, taken by TCRdb from immuneACCESS, are in-frame only. Not every clone is retained; where verified, under half of the shortfall comes from an unresolved V gene, and the cause of the rest is unknown. The V and J calls and clone size come from that table; D and trimming were worked out from the DNA. The sample profile shows about 580,000 clones; 98% of them were found once. The top ten hold 0.3% of the sample.

V is clipped by 4 bases and J by 0 bases, and the sequence between their germline boundaries is 10 bases long. Based on the germline V gene (reference sequence), the CDR1 and CDR2 sequences are SGHNT and YYREEE. The CDR3 sequence holds 14 residues, the cysteine and phenylalanine included. Only the CDR3 portion is preserved as DNA: 42 bases, with reading frame beginning at the first base. A remark on this clone: Its antigen remains unidentified. No much larger clone is present one base from it, and per-base qualities are unavailable.

The sequence is built from TRBV5-4 and TRBJ1-1; a confident D gene designation cannot be given. This receptor was obtained from a man aged 25-45 years in good health. Material for sequencing was naive CD8+ T cells sorted from blood. Per the publication, the cell subset or site label means: CD45RA+CCR7+. The nucleotides read TGTGCCAGCAGCCTCACGCCGGTGAACACTGAAGCTTTCTTT. This encodes CASSLTPVNTEAFF. Joined to the reference TRBV5-4 and TRBJ1-1 proteins, this CDR3 gives the full variable domain: ETGVTQSPTHLIKTRGQQVTLRCSSQSGHNTVSWYQQALGQGPQFIFQYYREEENGRGNFPPRFSGLQFPNYSSELNVNALELDDSALYLCASSLTPVNTEAFFGQGTRLTVV.